This paragraph reports one T cell receptor beta chain. This sample stems from a study of T cell changes during pregnancy in multiple sclerosis. The CDR3 consists of 14 residues. CDR1 and CDR2 (germline): SGDLS, YYNGEE. With 2 bases removed from V and 4 bases from J, the gap between germline ends came to 12 bases. The assay was immunoSEQ multiplex PCR, and TCRdb's table has in-frame clones only and misses some. The table has roughly 93,000 clones, 85% to 95% seen once. The chain links TRBV9 to TRBJ1-2, with a possible D match to TRBD1 (5 bases). The clonotype originates from a female donor in good health, enrolled as a control in a pregnancy study. The sample was peripheral blood, taken in the first trimester of pregnancy. For the CDR3, the DNA is TGTGCCAGCAGCGTGTCAGGGCTTAGCTATGGCTACACCTTC. Its protein is CASSVSGLSYGYTF. Full variable domain (missing parts from reference TRBV9 and TRBJ1-2): DSGVTQTPKHLITATGQRVTLRCSPRSGDLSVYWYQQSLDQGLQFLIQYYNGEERAKGNILERFSAQQFPDLHSELNLSSLELGDSALYFCASSVSGLSYGYTFGSGTRLTVV.